Included here is one TCR beta chain sequence, with context. Recruited during active infection, patients (from Seattle) were subsequently followed longitudinally. This sample stems from a study of blood T cell repertoires in COVID-19. Overall study context: Sites across the United States, Italy and Spain contributed samples from acute and convalescent COVID-19.

Authors' methods: From reference gene primer amplification, estimates of nucleated cell counts were derived. Produced via immunoSEQ multiplex PCR; TCRdb's table is partial and in-frame only. V and J calls and clone size come straight from that table; D and trimming were deduced from the DNA. This sample has around 460,000 clones, with over 85% found just once. The TCR originated in a man younger than 30 with COVID-19, enrolled during active disease. Sequenced material: peripheral blood.

This CDR3 reads CASGLVLGTSGRPQETQYF. The CDR3 nucleotides are TGTGCTAGTGGTTTGGTACTCGGGACTAGCGGCAGACCCCAAGAGACCCAGTACTTC. V is TRBV12-5 and J is TRBJ2-5; 11 bases align to TRBD2. This CDR3 comprises 19 residues. J lost 1 base, V lost 0 bases, and 10 bases had no gene match. Germline loops: CDR1 LGHNT, CDR2 FRNRAP.